This entry concerns a single T cell receptor beta chain. The data derive from a study of blood T cell repertoires in COVID-19. The wider study: PBMCs, B-cell-depleted T cells, or T cells were the source of the cDNA or gDNA that made up the material.

CDR3 size: 11 residues. Germline assignment: CDR1 MDHEN and CDR2 SYDVKM. V was pared by 8 bases and J by 6 bases, with 11 bases between. The assay was immunoSEQ multiplex PCR, and TCRdb's table has in-frame clones only and misses some. In the table there are 450,000 to 500,000 clones, approximately 85% of which are singletons. The receptor's source is a human donor in a cohort sampled during active COVID-19. Sequences were obtained from peripheral blood. The chain employs TRBV28 and TRBJ2-7; D gene ambiguous. The DNA of the CDR3 is TGTGCCAGCTCTATGACTTTCGAGCAGTACTTC. It is translated as CASSMTFEQYF.